The rows below give T cell receptor beta chains drawn from one sample of a study of CD8 T cells in Susac syndrome. One entry per CDR3 protein, called by TCRdb with MiXCR from the immunoSEQ multiplex PCR reads. The sample includes 130,000 to 150,000 distinct CDR3 sequences, 94% of them seen just once. Sequenced: CD4+ T cells from PBMCs. These receptors originate from a human donor in good health. Both conserved end residues are part of each CDR3. The D gene is left open where the match is weak. Some rows have no size entry. The others give once, few or many, or a class for an expanded clone.

-	-	TRBV29-1	TRBJ2-5	TGCAGCGTTGCCCCGGACGGATATAGGACCCAGTACTTC	CSVAPDGYRTQYF
-	TRBD2	TRBV5-1	TRBJ2-1	TGCGCCAGCGGTAGCGGAGCGGGAGGGAGTTACAATGAGCAGTTCTTC	CASGSGAGGSYNEQFF
-	-	TRBV18	TRBJ1-2	TGTGCCAGCTCCCCCGTCCTCGGCTATGGCTACACCTTC	CASSPVLGYGYTF
-	-	TRBV3-1	TRBJ2-7	TGTGCCAGCAGCCAATGGACGGGCGGTGGGCAGTACTTC	CASSQWTGGGQYF
-	TRBD1	TRBV19	TRBJ1-5	TGTGCCAGTAGTATAGGGACAGGGGACAATCAGCCCCAGCATTTT	CASSIGTGDNQPQHF
-	TRBD2	TRBV3-1	TRBJ2-5	TGTGCCAGCAGCCAAGATCCTTCTAGCGGGAGGGGAGAGACCCAGTACTTC	CASSQDPSSGRGETQYF
-	-	TRBV29-1	TRBJ2-1	TGCAGCGTTAAACCTCCGGGAGCGGTTCGCAATGAGCAGTTCTTC	CSVKPPGAVRNEQFF
-	-	TRBV29-1	TRBJ2-1	TGCAGCGTTGAAGACGCACTAGCCCTGGGTGAGCAGTTCTTC	CSVEDALALGEQFF
-	-	TRBV18	TRBJ2-7	TGTGCCAGCTCACCAGCGGGACAGCTAGAATTCGAGCAGTACTTC	CASSPAGQLEFEQYF
-	-	TRBV20-1	TRBJ2-1	TGCAGTGCTAGAGGTCCTTGGCGGGGAGGCTCCTACAATGAGCAGTTCTTC	CSARGPWRGGSYNEQFF
-	TRBD1	TRBV3-1	TRBJ2-7	TGTGCCAGCAGCCGGACAGGGGCCGGGGCCTACGAGCAGTACTTC	CASSRTGAGAYEQYF
-	TRBD1	TRBV20-1	TRBJ1-2	TGCAGTGCTAGAACTGGGACAGAAACTTTTGGCTACACCTTC	CSARTGTETFGYTF
-	-	TRBV7-8	TRBJ2-7	TGTGCCAGCAGCTTAGGCGGCAGGGGCTCCTACGAGCAGTACTTC	CASSLGGRGSYEQYF
-	-	TRBV5-1	TRBJ2-7	TGCGCCAGCAGCTTACTGGCGTCTAACGAGCAGTACTTC	CASSLLASNEQYF
-	-	TRBV27	TRBJ2-2	TGTGCCAGCAATCTCAGGGGGGCCGGGGAGCTGTTTTTT	CASNLRGAGELFF
-	TRBD2	TRBV20-1	TRBJ2-1	TGCAGTGCCCCGACTAGCGGGAGCTCCTACAATGAGCAGTTCTTC	CSAPTSGSSYNEQFF
-	-	TRBV9	TRBJ2-1	TGTGCCAGCAGCGTAGGTGGGAGTAATGAGCAGTTCTTC	CASSVGGSNEQFF
-	-	TRBV5-6	TRBJ1-1	TGTGCCAGCAGAGAGTACAGCGTGAACACTGAAGCTTTCTTT	CASREYSVNTEAFF
-	-	TRBV20-1	TRBJ2-2	TGCAGTGCTAGACGCGGGGCGAACACCGGGGAGCTGTTTTTT	CSARRGANTGELFF
-	TRBD1	TRBV28	TRBJ1-3	TGTGCCAGCAGAGTCGACAGGGGAACTGGAAACACCATATATTTT	CASRVDRGTGNTIYF
once	-	TRBV9	TRBJ2-3	TGTGCCAGCAGCGTACACGGGAGTAGCACAGATACGCAGTATTTT	CASSVHGSSTDTQYF
-	-	TRBV7-8	TRBJ1-5	TGTGCCAGCAGCCTAACGGACGATCAGCCCCAGCATTTT	CASSLTDDQPQHF
-	TRBD1	TRBV5-1	TRBJ2-5	TGCGCCAGCAGCCAGGGGACAGCCCAAGAGACCCAGTACTTC	CASSQGTAQETQYF
-	-	TRBV20-1	TRBJ1-1	TGCAGTGCTAGAGCGGCAGCGAACACTGAAGCTTTCTTT	CSARAAANTEAFF
-	TRBD1	TRBV30	TRBJ2-2	TGTGCCTGGAGAAGGATAGGGGGCTTCGGGGAGCTGTTTTTT	CAWRRIGGFGELFF
-	-	TRBV7-8	TRBJ1-5	TGTGCCAGCAGCTTAAGACAAGGACTACTAAATCAGCCCCAGCATTTT	CASSLRQGLLNQPQHF
-	TRBD2	TRBV5-1	TRBJ2-7	TGCGCCAGCGGCCCGCGGGAGGGGATATACGAGCAGTACTTC	CASGPREGIYEQYF
-	-	TRBV6-5	TRBJ2-7	TGTGCCAGCAGAACCGGGACTGTATCCTACGAGCAGTACTTC	CASRTGTVSYEQYF
-	-	TRBV5-4	TRBJ2-5	TGTGCCAGCAGCTTGCAGGACAGTAAGACCCAGTACTTC	CASSLQDSKTQYF
-	TRBD2	TRBV6-4	TRBJ2-1	TGTGCCAGCAGTTCCGAGTTGGGACTAAATGAGCAGTTCTTC	CASSSELGLNEQFF
-	TRBD1	TRBV4-1	TRBJ2-7	TGCGCCAGCAGCCAAGATAGGGACAGGGTCGACTACGAGCAGTACTTC	CASSQDRDRVDYEQYF
once	TRBD2	TRBV7-2	TRBJ2-3	TGTGCCAGCAGCGTCACTAGCGGCACAGATACGCAGTATTTT	CASSVTSGTDTQYF
-	-	TRBV9	TRBJ1-2	TGTGCCAGCAGCCCTTGGCGGCAGGAGAAAAGATACACCTTC	CASSPWRQEKRYTF
-	-	TRBV11-2	TRBJ2-2	TGTGCCAGCAGCAGTAAGCGGTCCGGGGAGCTGTTTTTT	CASSSKRSGELFF
-	TRBD1	TRBV5-1	TRBJ2-7	TGCGCCAGCAGCTTTGGAGACAGGGCATCCTACGAGCAGTACTTC	CASSFGDRASYEQYF
-	TRBD2	TRBV24-1	TRBJ2-1	TGTGCCACCAGTGACCCCCCGGGACTAGCGGGAGTAAGCTCCTACAATGAGCAGTTCTTC	CATSDPPGLAGVSSYNEQFF
-	TRBD1	TRBV3-1	TRBJ1-2	TGTGCCAGCACGCAGGGGGGCGGCTACACCTTC	CASTQGGGYTF
-	-	TRBV4-1	TRBJ2-7	TGCGCCAGCAGCCAAGCGGGAGTATCCCTCTACGAGCAGTACTTC	CASSQAGVSLYEQYF
-	-	TRBV4-2	TRBJ1-4	TGTGCCAGCAGCCAAGAAGCTAGCCATGAAAAACTGTTTTTT	CASSQEASHEKLFF
-	-	TRBV15	TRBJ2-5	TGTGCCACCAGCAGAGGGGTTCAAGAGACCCAGTACTTC	CATSRGVQETQYF
-	-	TRBV5-1	TRBJ1-5	TGCGCCAGCAGCTTGGCTGGGAGCGAGTATCAGCCCCAGCATTTT	CASSLAGSEYQPQHF
-	TRBD2	TRBV2	TRBJ2-3	TGTGCCAGCAGTGAGATGGCTAGCGGGAAGAGCAATACGCAGTATTTT	CASSEMASGKSNTQYF